This T cell receptor (beta chain) comes out of a study of shared clonotypes between healthy human individuals. Within Nashville, Tennessee resided all donors, each a Caucasian adult. As for this clone: This may be a read error: a much more frequent sequence differs by one nucleotide.

Some clones are missing from TCRdb's copy, which holds only in-frame ones; the method was immunoSEQ multiplex PCR. The sample consists of 950,000 to 1,100,000 clones, around three quarters of them appearing once. Germline V lookup: CDR1 LGHNA, CDR2 YNFKEQ. The V and J ends lost 4 bases and 4 bases respectively, with 9 bases between them. The CDR3 covers 13 residues. Sequenced input: memory CD4+ T cells from PBMCs. Described subset: CD45RA-negative fraction. This receptor was taken from a young man in good health. Some clones in this sample may be carry-over from other donors' samples. This chain joins TRBV4-2 and TRBJ2-3; no clear D gene. The CDR3 reads CASSPLGADTQYF. The CDR3 bases are TGTGCCAGCAGCCCCCTAGGAGCAGATACGCAGTATTTT.